This TCR beta chain was retrieved from a study of blood T cells in healthy people across ages. Trimming took 5 bases from V and 0 from J, leaving 15 bases between them. The CDR3 covers 16 residues. A sample-barcoded 5' primer and a J-beta primer mix were used in a second PCR of about 6 to 11 cycles. Via MiXCR, TCRdb re-called the 5' RACE reads, giving one row per CDR3 protein. The table shows some 700,000 distinct CDR3 sequences, with roughly 47% occurring only once. Sequenced sample: blood. V usage is TRBV12-3 or TRBV12-4 and J usage is TRBJ2-3; tentative D call: TRBD1 (6 bases). This TCR came from a woman in her sixties in good health. CDR3 in DNA: TGTGCCAGCAGTCGATGGAGACAGGCGAGCACAGATACGCAGTATTTT. Translating gives CASSRWRQASTDTQYF.